The source of this T cell receptor (beta chain) is a study of CD8 T cells in Susac syndrome. V lost 5 bases to trimming and J lost 3 bases, with 10 bases between them. In germline, CDR1 is DFQATT, CDR2 SNEGSKA (reference sequence). This CDR3 region has 13 residues. Reverse transcription of about 0.5 to 1 ug RNA was carried out with random hexamers. An immunoSEQ multiplex PCR amplified TCR beta CDR3 over 54 Vbeta and 13 Jbeta. One entry per CDR3 protein, called by TCRdb with MiXCR from the immunoSEQ multiplex PCR reads. The sample lists tens of thousands of distinct CDR3 sequences, approximately 94% occurring once.

Sequenced sample: CD8+ T cells from PBMCs. This chain joins TRBV20-1 and TRBJ1-4; D gene uncertain. This clonotype was sampled from a human donor in good health. The CDR3 DNA reads as TGCAGTGCTGTTGTCGCGTCTAATGAAAAACTGTTTTTT. It codes for CSAVVASNEKLFF.